This T cell receptor (beta chain) was captured by sequencing in a study of T cell responses to AZD1222 COVID-19 vaccine. This clone was observed once. Its antigen is undetermined. Sequencing used immunoSEQ multiplex PCR; TCRdb keeps in-frame clones, though not all of them. The sample consists of 43,000 or so clones, less than 95% of them appearing once. Findings and caveats of the study: Donors were chiefly white British, with a greater number of females, and clonal diversity was perhaps underestimated.

The sequencing here drew on peripheral blood, taken 28 days after the second AZD1222 dose. This clonotype originated in an adult who received the AZD1222 COVID-19 vaccine.

CDR3 DNA: TGTGCCAGCAGTTACCCCAATGAGCAGTTCTTC. Its protein is CASSYPNEQFF. The chain joins TRBV6-2 or TRBV6-3 to TRBJ2-1; D unresolved. In germline, CDR1 is MNHEY, CDR2 SVGEGT. CDR3 length equals 11 residues. Trimming left V 2 bases short and J 6 bases short, with 2 bases between.